The next 31 T cell receptor beta chains were all read from a single sample in a study of blood T cell repertoires in COVID-19. The table came from immunoSEQ multiplex PCR; TCRdb's copy has only in-frame clones and leaves some out. The sample includes approximately 150,000 clones, around 84% of them seen just once. Specimen: peripheral blood. All receptors derive from a man aged 40-49 years with acute or convalescent COVID-19.

V gene TRBV5-6 combines with J gene TRBJ2-5, with D tentatively TRBD1 (5 bases). Trimming cost V 3 bases and J 5 bases, with 11 bases left between them. Per the germline V gene, CDR1 is SGHDT and CDR2 is YYEEEE. This CDR3 has 13 residues. This chain's CDR3 is CASSYRPGETQYF. In nucleotides, the CDR3 is TGTGCCAGCAGCTACAGGCCCGGGGAGACCCAGTACTTC.

This clone came up once. The chain recombines TRBV5-6 with TRBJ1-4; TRBD1 is a possible D gene (6 bases). V gave up 5 bases and J gave up 8 bases, with 16 bases separating them. Germline values: CDR1 SGHDT, CDR2 YYEEEE. The CDR3 covers 14 residues. The CDR3 region is CASSLAGVGEKLFF. The CDR3 region has the DNA TGTGCCAGCAGTTTAGCAGGGGTCGGGGAAAAACTGTTTTTT.

V usage is TRBV19 and J usage is TRBJ2-2, with TRBD2 matching over 8 bases. Germline assignment: CDR1 LNHDA and CDR2 SQIVND (reference sequence). Trimming removed 7 bases from V and 6 bases from J; junction bases left unmatched: 13. The CDR3 spans 16 residues. The CDR3 nucleotides read TGTGCCAGTAAACCCGGGTCCCTAGCGGGTTCCGGGGAGCTGTTTTTT. The encoded protein is CASKPGSLAGSGELFF.

The CDR3 nucleotides read TGCGCCAGCAGCTTGGAATGGGCTAAGGGAAACACCATATATTTT. Translating it yields CASSLEWAKGNTIYF. V gene TRBV5-1 combines with J gene TRBJ1-3; no clear D gene. V lost 0 bases and J 4 bases, leaving 11 bases between the germline ends. There are 15 residues in the CDR3. The V gene's germline CDR1 is SGHRS and CDR2 YFSETQ. The whole variable domain, remainder taken from reference TRBV5-1 and TRBJ1-3, is KAGVTQTPRYLIKTRGQQVTLSCSPISGHRSVSWYQQTPGQGLQFLFEYFSETQRNKGNFPGRFSGRQFSNSRSEMNVSTLELGDSALYLCASSLEWAKGNTIYFGEGSWLTVV.

J is TRBJ1-5 and V is TRBV7-2; the D gene is possibly TRBD1 (6 bases). The CDR3 sequence is 17 residues long. CDR1 and CDR2 (germline): SGHTA, FQGNSA. V gave up 5 bases and J gave up 0 bases, with 17 bases separating them. CDR3 sequence reads: CASSPPPDSYSNQPQHF. For the CDR3, the DNA is TGTGCCAGCAGCCCCCCTCCGGACAGTTATAGCAATCAGCCCCAGCATTTT.

This clone was seen a handful of times. The chain uses TRBV6-1 and TRBJ2-7, with D unclear. CDR1 is MNHNS and CDR2 is SASEGT in the germline V gene. This CDR3 contains 13 residues. V was trimmed by 0 bases and J by 3 bases, leaving 6 bases between them. The CDR3 DNA reads TGTGCCAGCAGTGAAGCACAGAACTACGAGCAGTACTTC. Translation gives CASSEAQNYEQYF.

The rearrangement uses TRBV10-3 and TRBJ1-5, with 7 bases identical to TRBD1. V shed 4 bases, J shed 2 bases, and the junction held 2 bases outside the gene matches. The CDR3 spans 14 residues. From germline, CDR1 is ENHRY and CDR2 SYGVKD. The CDR3 region has the DNA TGTGCCATCAGTGCCGACAGGGGCAATCAGCCCCAGCATTTT. Its translation: CAISADRGNQPQHF.

The gene calls are TRBV13 and TRBJ1-5; D gene unclear. Germline CDR1 and CDR2: PRHDT and FYEKMQ (reference sequence). With 0 bases removed from V and 2 bases from J, the gap between germline ends came to 8 bases. The CDR3 has 15 residues. The CDR3 nucleotides are TGTGCCAGCAGCTTAGGAAGAGGAGGCAATCAGCCCCAGCATTTT. Encoded protein: CASSLGRGGNQPQHF. Full variable domain (rest looked up from reference TRBV13 and TRBJ1-5): AAGVIQSPRHLIKEKRETATLKCYPIPRHDTVYWYQQGPGQDPQFLISFYEKMQSDKGSIPDRFSAQQFSDYHSELNMSSLELGDSALYFCASSLGRGGNQPQHFGDGTRLSIL.

V gene TRBV28 combines with J gene TRBJ1-2; perhaps TRBD1 as D (5 bases). The V and J ends lost 2 bases and 7 bases respectively, with 17 bases between them. In germline, CDR1 is MDHEN, CDR2 SYDVKM. This CDR3 comprises 15 residues. In DNA, the CDR3 is TGTGCCAGCAGTTTAACCTATGGGACCGGGAGTGGCTACACCTTC. Its protein is CASSLTYGTGSGYTF.

This clone was recorded only once. This chain uses TRBV6-5 with TRBJ2-3; the match to TRBD1 covers 9 bases. This CDR3 has 14 amino acids. Per the germline V gene, CDR1 is MNHEY and CDR2 is SVGAGI. With 6 bases clipped from V and 1 base from J, the junction kept 2 bases outside the gene matches. CDR3: CASRWTGGTDTQYF. CDR3 coding DNA: TGTGCCAGCAGGTGGACAGGGGGCACAGATACGCAGTATTTT.

CDR3: CASRPSGAPEAFF. CDR3 DNA: TGTGCCAGCAGGCCGAGTGGTGCCCCTGAAGCTTTCTTT. The chain is built from TRBV7-9 and TRBJ1-1, with D unresolved. The CDR3 is 13 amino acids. Between the trimmed V and J ends, which lost 6 bases and 6 bases, there was a span of 14 bases. Germline lookup yields CDR1 SEHNR and CDR2 FQNEAQ (reference sequence).

The chain uses TRBV7-2 and TRBJ1-6; 7 nucleotides agree with TRBD1. CDR1 and CDR2 (germline): SGHTA, FQGNSA. This CDR3 contains 17 residues. V gave up 2 bases and J gave up 0 bases; unmatched junction bases: 4. CDR3 coding DNA: TGTGCCAGCAGCTTACCGGGACAGAGCTCCTATAATTCACCCCTCCACTTT. It translates to CASSLPGQSSYNSPLHF.

The DNA for the CDR3 is TGTGCCAGCAGCCAGAGGAGTGGAGATACGCAGTATTTT. Its protein product is CASSQRSGDTQYF. This chain connects TRBV5-8 to TRBJ2-3; D remains ambiguous. Germline V gene sequence: CDR1 SGHTS, CDR2 YDEGEE. The ends were cut back, 4 bases at V and 5 bases at J, with 11 bases in the middle. This CDR3 is built from 13 residues.

The chain carries TRBV4-1 and TRBJ1-5, with D uncertain. Germline V gives CDR1 MGHRA, CDR2 YSYEKL. This CDR3 has 15 amino acids. The ends were cut back, 0 bases at V and 3 bases at J, with 9 bases in the middle. The CDR3 DNA reads TGCGCCAGCAGCCAAGATTACACGTTCAATCAGCCCCAGCATTTT. It specifies CASSQDYTFNQPQHF.

The chain carries TRBV7-9 and TRBJ1-4; D possibly corresponds to TRBD1 (6 bases). Trimming cost V 6 bases and J 8 bases, with 25 bases left between them. The germline V gene encodes CDR1 SEHNR and CDR2 FQNEAQ (reference sequence). The CDR3 contains 17 residues. CDR3 loop: CASSHGQLPPTNEKLFF. In nucleotides, the CDR3 is TGTGCCAGCAGTCACGGACAGCTTCCACCAACGAACGAAAAACTGTTTTTT.

The chain employs TRBV19 and TRBJ1-5; TRBD1 matches 9 bases. The germline gives CDR1 LNHDA, CDR2 SQIVND (reference sequence). The trim removed 3 bases at V and 3 bases at J, leaving 12 bases unmatched. The CDR3 is 18 amino acids. CDR3 residues: CASSIGTGLYFDNQPQHF. The CDR3 DNA reads as TGTGCCAGTAGTATTGGGACAGGGCTCTATTTTGACAATCAGCCCCAGCATTTT.

This chain connects TRBV13 to TRBJ1-5; 8 bases map to TRBD1. The V gene end was trimmed by 3 bases and the J gene end by 5 bases; junction bases not matched to a gene: 0. The CDR3 consists of 13 residues. CDR1 and CDR2 from the germline V gene are PRHDT and FYEKMQ (reference sequence). The CDR3 DNA reads TGTGCCAGCAGCTTGGACAGGGATCAGCCCCAGCATTTT. Its protein product is CASSLDRDQPQHF.

V is TRBV5-6 and J is TRBJ1-2; 8 nucleotides align to TRBD1. Germline V gives CDR1 SGHDT, CDR2 YYEEEE. V lost 4 bases and J lost 8; bases outside the gene matches: 7. The length of the CDR3 is 13 residues. CDR3 region: CASSEAGGWGYTF. The CDR3 coding sequence is TGTGCCAGCAGCGAAGCAGGGGGCTGGGGCTACACCTTC.

The chain combines TRBV10-2 with TRBJ2-7; tentatively, D is TRBD2 (6 bases). Germline lookup yields CDR1 WSHSY and CDR2 SAAADI. The V gene lost 2 bases and the J gene lost 3 bases, with 11 bases spanning the gap. This CDR3 contains 14 residues. The CDR3: CASSEGTPLYEQYF. The CDR3 nucleotides read TGCGCCAGCAGTGAGGGGACTCCACTCTACGAGCAGTACTTC.

The chain couples TRBV2 to TRBJ2-1; 9 bases line up with TRBD1. Losses at the gene ends were 8 bases for V and 4 bases for J; bases not matched to a gene: 3. The CDR3 covers 13 residues. Germline assignment: CDR1 SNHLY and CDR2 FYNNEI. The DNA for the CDR3 is TGTGCCAGCGGAGACAGGGGGTACAATGAGCAGTTCTTC. This translates into CASGDRGYNEQFF.

The chain couples TRBV24-1 to TRBJ1-2; TRBD1 agrees at 11 bases. The germline V gene encodes CDR1 KGHDR and CDR2 SFDVKD. V trimming: 10 bases; J trimming: 0 bases; junction bases outside the gene matches: 9. The CDR3 contains 16 residues. The DNA of the CDR3 is TGTGCCACACCGGCTGGGGACAGGGGGACTAACTATGGCTACACCTTC. Its translation is CATPAGDRGTNYGYTF.

This clone was observed once. V is TRBV10-3 and J is TRBJ1-1, with unresolved D. This CDR3 has 12 amino acids. Trimming took off 0 bases at V and 4 bases at J, with 3 bases between the two ends. Germline values: CDR1 ENHRY, CDR2 SYGVKD. As DNA, the CDR3 is TGTGCCATCAGTGAGTCCGTCACTGAAGCTTTCTTT. Encoded protein: CAISESVTEAFF.

This chain joins TRBV5-4 and TRBJ2-3, with 12 bases aligning to TRBD2. This CDR3 spans 14 amino acids. The germline CDR1 and CDR2 sequences are SGHNT and YYREEE (reference sequence). V shed 5 bases, J shed 4 bases, and the junction held 2 bases outside the gene matches. CDR3 in amino acids: CASSLAGGPDTQYF. The DNA for the CDR3 is TGTGCCAGCAGTCTAGCGGGGGGGCCAGATACGCAGTATTTT.

This clone was seen only once. The chain recombines TRBV29-1 with TRBJ2-3; weak D call: TRBD2 (6 bases). CDR1 and CDR2 (germline): SQVTM, ANQGSEA. This CDR3 contains 10 residues. V was pared by 8 bases and J by 6 bases, with 9 bases between. As DNA, the CDR3 is TGCAGCCCCGGAGGGGATACGCAGTATTTT. It specifies CSPGGDTQYF.

The rearrangement uses TRBV20-1 and TRBJ1-6; D gene ambiguous. This CDR3 is 16 amino acids long. The V end was cut by 3 bases, the J end by 9 bases, with 21 bases between. From germline, CDR1 is DFQATT and CDR2 SNEGSKA (reference sequence). This chain's CDR3 is CSASSVSFYGGSPLHF. Here the CDR3 DNA reads TGCAGTGCTAGTTCGGTCTCGTTTTATGGCGGTTCACCCCTCCACTTT.

In its sample, this clone was seen a few times. The chain joins TRBV6-5 to TRBJ1-2; D is uncertain. Trimming removed 5 bases from V and 7 bases from J, with 14 bases in between. There are 13 residues in the CDR3. CDR1 MNHEY and CDR2 SVGAGI come from the germline V gene. The CDR3 bases are TGTGCCAGCAGTAGAGGAGGAGAGGGTGGCTACACCTTC. Protein: CASSRGGEGGYTF.

The chain employs TRBV19 and TRBJ1-1; TRBD1 matches at 10 bases. Looked up from germline, CDR1 is LNHDA and CDR2 is SQIVND (reference sequence). Trimming at V came to 5 bases and at J to 1 base, leaving 10 bases not matched to a gene. The CDR3 extends over 17 amino acids. The CDR3: CASSPDRGLMWNTEAFF. The CDR3 coding sequence is TGTGCCAGTAGTCCCGACAGGGGGCTCATGTGGAACACTGAAGCTTTCTTT.

The count of this clone is one. The chain links TRBV7-6 to TRBJ1-2; a possible D gene is TRBD1 (5 bases). The germline gives CDR1 SGHVS, CDR2 FNYEAQ. The V end lost 3 bases, the J end lost 0 bases, and 11 bases lay between the germline ends. The CDR3 runs 15 residues. The CDR3 here is CASSFRKGANYGYTF. The CDR3 DNA is TGTGCCAGCAGCTTTCGCAAAGGGGCTAACTATGGCTACACCTTC.

The chain is built from TRBV18 and TRBJ1-6; TRBD1 matches 8 bases. V trimming: 3 bases; J trimming: 5 bases; junction bases outside the gene matches: 3. CDR3 length: 15 residues. Germline CDR1 reads KGHSH; CDR2 reads LQKENI. The CDR3 reads CASSPGQGNNSPLHF. The CDR3 coding sequence is TGTGCCAGCTCACCCGGACAGGGCAATAATTCACCCCTCCACTTT.

The chain is built from TRBV12-3 or TRBV12-4 and TRBJ1-1, with unresolved D. V lost 3 bases and J lost 2, with 7 bases in between. The CDR3 covers 13 residues. The CDR3 here is CASSLEVNTEAFF. The CDR3 DNA is TGTGCCAGCAGTTTGGAGGTTAACACTGAAGCTTTCTTT.

The rearrangement joins TRBV6-4 to TRBJ1-2; tentatively, D is TRBD1 (5 bases). With 3 bases removed from V and 2 bases from J, the gap between germline ends came to 7 bases. This CDR3 spans 13 amino acids. Germline V gene sequence: CDR1 MRHNA, CDR2 SNTAGT. The CDR3 DNA sequence: TGTGCCAGCAGTGAATCAGGGAACTATGGCTACACCTTC. Amino acids: CASSESGNYGYTF.